This T cell receptor beta chain was found in a study of CD8 T cells in ankylosing spondylitis. Study-level findings and limits: Disease-linked clones bore a CD8+ phenotype and were relatively rare in peripheral blood. Reportedly, significant enrichment of disease-linked clones occurred in matched ankylosing spondylitis synovial fluid. A TCR beta motif made of fewer than ten highly homologous variants seemed typical of ankylosing spondylitis blood. Previous work reported some of these motif variants in the synovial fluid and blood of reactive arthritis.

V lost 1 base and J 0 bases, leaving 12 bases between the germline ends. CDR3 size: 17 residues. The V gene's germline CDR1 is LGHNA and CDR2 YSLEER. It was by quantitative 5'-RACE with molecular barcodes that TCR beta libraries were made. TCRdb recomputed calls from the 5' RACE reads with MiXCR, one row per CDR3 protein. The sample lists about 800,000 distinct CDR3 sequences; 12% were seen once. Note on this clonotype: As yet, its antigen is unknown.

The receptor was derived from a male donor with ankylosing spondylitis. The chain recombines TRBV4-3 with TRBJ1-4, with TRBD1 as a possible D gene (6 bases). The sequenced sample consisted of blood, either unsorted or a sorted T cell fraction (not recorded which). The DNA of the CDR3 is TGCGCCAGCAGCCAAGCCAGGGGTCCCACAACTAATGAAAAACTGTTTTTT. Its translation is CASSQARGPTTNEKLFF.